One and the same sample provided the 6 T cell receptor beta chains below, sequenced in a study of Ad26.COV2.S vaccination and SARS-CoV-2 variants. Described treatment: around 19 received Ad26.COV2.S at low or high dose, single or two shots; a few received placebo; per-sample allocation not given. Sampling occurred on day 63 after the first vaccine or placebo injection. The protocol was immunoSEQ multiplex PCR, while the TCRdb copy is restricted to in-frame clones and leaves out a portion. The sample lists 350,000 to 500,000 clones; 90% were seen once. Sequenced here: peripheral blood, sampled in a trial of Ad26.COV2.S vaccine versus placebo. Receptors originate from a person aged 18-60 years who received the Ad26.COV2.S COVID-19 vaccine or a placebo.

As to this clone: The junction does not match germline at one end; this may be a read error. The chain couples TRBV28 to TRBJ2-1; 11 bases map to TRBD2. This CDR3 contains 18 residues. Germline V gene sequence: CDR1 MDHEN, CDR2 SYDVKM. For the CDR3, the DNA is TGTGCCAGCAGTTTGGACCTCTCGGGACTAGCGGCGCACAATGGGCAGTTCTTC. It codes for CASSLDLSGLAAHNGQFF.

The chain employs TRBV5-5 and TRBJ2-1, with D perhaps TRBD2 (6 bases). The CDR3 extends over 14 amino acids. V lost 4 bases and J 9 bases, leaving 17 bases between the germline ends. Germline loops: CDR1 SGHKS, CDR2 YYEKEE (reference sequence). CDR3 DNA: TGTGCCAGCAGCCTGGGACTTAATCCCAGTGAGCAGTTCTTC. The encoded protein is CASSLGLNPSEQFF.

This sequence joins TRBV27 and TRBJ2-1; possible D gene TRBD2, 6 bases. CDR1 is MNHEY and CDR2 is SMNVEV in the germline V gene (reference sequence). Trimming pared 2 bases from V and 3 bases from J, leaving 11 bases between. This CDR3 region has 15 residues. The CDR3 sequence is CASSLGDSYYNEQFF. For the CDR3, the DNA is TGTGCCAGCAGTTTAGGGGACTCCTACTACAATGAGCAGTTCTTC.

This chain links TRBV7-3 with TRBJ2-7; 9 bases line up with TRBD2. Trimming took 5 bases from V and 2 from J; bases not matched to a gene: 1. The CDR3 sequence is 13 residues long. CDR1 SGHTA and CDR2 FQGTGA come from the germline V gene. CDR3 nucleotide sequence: TGTGCCAGCAGCCCTAGCGGGGCCTACGAGCAGTACTTC. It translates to CASSPSGAYEQYF. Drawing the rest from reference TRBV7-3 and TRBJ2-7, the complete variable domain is GAGVSQTPSNKVTEKGKYVELRCDPISGHTALYWYRQSLGQGPEFLIYFQGTGAADDSGLPNDRFFAVRPEGSVSTLKIQRTERGDSAVYLCASSPSGAYEQYFGPGTRLTVT.

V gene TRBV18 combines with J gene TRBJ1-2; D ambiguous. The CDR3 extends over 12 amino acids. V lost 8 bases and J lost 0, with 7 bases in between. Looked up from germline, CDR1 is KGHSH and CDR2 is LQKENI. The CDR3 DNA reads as TGTGCCAGCCAGGCGGCTAACTATGGCTACACCTTC. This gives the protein CASQAANYGYTF.

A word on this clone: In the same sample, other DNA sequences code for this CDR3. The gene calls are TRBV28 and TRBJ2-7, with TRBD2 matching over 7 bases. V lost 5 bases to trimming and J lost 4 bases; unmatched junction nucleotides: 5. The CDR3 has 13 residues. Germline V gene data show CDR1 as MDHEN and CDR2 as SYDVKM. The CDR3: CASSPRGSYEQYF. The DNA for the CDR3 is TGTGCCAGCAGTCCACGCGGGAGTTACGAGCAGTACTTC.